The 12 T cell receptor beta chains listed next were all sequenced from one sample in a study of T cells in Graves' hyperthyroidism and ophthalmopathy (dated by TCRdb to the late 2010s). Libraries came from multiplex PCR. Instrument used: Illumina HiSeq 2000. TCR beta CDR3 regions were amplified from RNA transcripts. The TCR CDR3 was subjected to a first round of RT-PCR using the HTBI primer set and the Qiagen OneStep RT-PCR kit. Using fastp trimming at Q25 and MiXCR clonotype assembly, TCRdb reanalyzed the public sequencing data and kept in-frame beta chains. Each entry is one CDR3 protein sequence, shown with its most common DNA and genes. The sample table records hundreds of thousands of distinct CDR3 sequences; 15% to 20% of these occur just once. The ten top clones hold over 3.5% of the sample. The sequencing input was blood. The receptors here all came from a woman between 25 and 40 years old with Graves' hyperthyroidism.

Only a few counts were recorded for this clonotype. Given a much more abundant clone one base away, this may be a read error. The CDR3 spells CASSLEDRGGTQYF. CDR3 coding DNA: TGTGCCAGCAGTTTAGAGGACAGGGGAGGGACCCAGTACTTC. V usage is TRBV28 and J usage is TRBJ2-5; 9 bases are a match to TRBD1. Trimming removed 2 bases from V and 7 bases from J; junction bases left unmatched: 5. Germline-derived CDR1 and CDR2 are MDHEN and SYDVKM. The CDR3 has 14 residues.

There are many counts of this clonotype. The V and J genes are TRBV7-9 and TRBJ2-1; possibly TRBD1 or TRBD2 for D (6 bases each). The CDR3 covers 16 residues. Germline CDR1 and CDR2: SEHNR and FQNEAQ (reference sequence). V lost 5 bases, J lost 1 base, and 15 bases lay in between. The CDR3 region has the DNA TGTGCCAGCAGCCCCGAGGGGGGAAGGTCCTACAATGAGCAGTTCTTC. As protein: CASSPEGGRSYNEQFF.

This clonotype was seen a handful of times. The rearrangement links TRBV28 to TRBJ1-2, with D unresolved. Germline CDR1 reads MDHEN; CDR2 reads SYDVKM. Trimming took 5 bases from V and 8 from J, leaving 15 bases between them. The CDR3 totals 13 residues. CDR3 loop: CASSTASNGGYTF. The CDR3 DNA reads TGTGCCAGCAGTACTGCCTCGAACGGAGGCTACACCTTC.

This clonotype was seen repeatedly, ten times or more. This chain uses TRBV2 with TRBJ2-3, with D uncertain. From germline, CDR1 is SNHLY and CDR2 FYNNEI. Trimming pared 5 bases from V and 6 bases from J, leaving 9 bases between. The CDR3 length is 12 residues. CDR3 DNA sequence: TGTGCCAGCAGTCGAGGTGGGGATACGCAGTATTTT. It codes for CASSRGGDTQYF.

This clonotype was detected many times. The chain carries TRBV28 and TRBJ1-6; TRBD1 might be the D (5 bases). This CDR3 region has 15 residues. V shed 5 bases and J shed 5 bases, with 13 bases lying between them. The V gene's germline CDR1 is MDHEN and CDR2 SYDVKM. CDR3 protein: CASSPGDRNNSPLHF. CDR3 nucleotides: TGTGCCAGCAGTCCGGGTGACAGAAATAATTCACCCCTCCACTTT.

This clonotype showed up just a few times. One base away lies a much larger clone, so this may be a sequencing read error. The CDR3 spells CASSTTGNSYEQYF. Written as DNA, the CDR3 is TGTGCCAGCAGCACAACAGGGAATTCCTACGAGCAGTACTTC. The J gene is TRBJ2-7, the V gene TRBV7-2; tentatively, D is TRBD1 (6 bases). Trimming removed 5 bases at V and 1 base at J, with 12 bases between. This CDR3 is 14 amino acids long. Germline CDR1 SGHTA, CDR2 FQGNSA.

Ten or more counts support this clonotype. The V gene is TRBV6-1, the J gene TRBJ1-1; D is unresolved. CDR1 and CDR2 from the germline V gene are MNHNS and SASEGT. The germline V and J ends were trimmed by 3 bases and 11 bases, with 19 bases remaining between them. CDR3 length: 14 residues. Here the CDR3 reads CASSDPRTNRGAFF. DNA of the CDR3: TGTGCCAGCAGTGACCCCCGGACCAACCGGGGTGCTTTCTTT.

This clonotype has a handful of counts. This chain joins TRBV20-1 and TRBJ2-7; the D gene is possibly TRBD2 (6 bases). The CDR3 has 16 amino acids. Germline values: CDR1 DFQATT, CDR2 SNEGSKA (reference sequence). The V gene lost 1 base and the J gene lost 6 bases, with 22 bases spanning the gap. The CDR3 coding sequence is TGCAGTGCTAGAGCCCTCGGGGGAGGAAGGGCTGTCGAGCAGTACTTC. The encoded protein is CSARALGGGRAVEQYF.

The CDR3, as DNA: TGTGCCAGCAGTTCCTTCGACAGGGTAGGGTTTGGCTACACCTTC. Translation gives CASSSFDRVGFGYTF. This chain connects TRBV28 to TRBJ1-2, with 7 bases fitting TRBD1. The CDR3 is 15 residues long. V lost 4 bases to trimming and J lost 7 bases; unmatched junction nucleotides: 12. Germline V gene sequence: CDR1 MDHEN, CDR2 SYDVKM.

This clonotype was counted a few times. V is TRBV11-2 and J is TRBJ2-7; possible D gene TRBD2, 5 bases. The germline CDR1 and CDR2 sequences are SGHAT and FQNNGV. This CDR3 region has 16 residues. Trimming took 5 bases from V and 1 from J, leaving 18 bases between them. CDR3 amino acids: CASSLNYGSHSYEQYF. The DNA for the CDR3 is TGTGCCAGCAGCCTAAATTATGGGAGCCATTCCTACGAGCAGTACTTC.

This clonotype has ten or more counts. This chain joins TRBV7-8 and TRBJ2-7; 8 bases are a match to TRBD2. The CDR3 runs to 15 residues. The V gene end was trimmed by 1 base and the J gene end by 2 bases; junction bases not matched to a gene: 4. Germline lookup yields CDR1 SGHVS and CDR2 FQNEAQ. The chain's CDR3 is CASSLVAGTAYEQYF. As DNA, the CDR3 is TGTGCCAGCAGCTTAGTAGCGGGAACCGCCTACGAGCAGTACTTC. The variable domain in full, completed from reference TRBV7-8 and TRBJ2-7, reads GAGVSQSPRYKVAKRGQDVALRCDPISGHVSLFWYQQALGQGPEFLTYFQNEAQLDKSGLPSDRFFAERPEGSVSTLKIQRTQQEDSAVYLCASSLVAGTAYEQYFGPGTRLTVT.

The chain recombines TRBV30 with TRBJ1-5; no firm D call. V was cut by 2 bases and J by 1 base, with 6 bases left in between. The germline V gene encodes CDR1 GTSNPN and CDR2 SVGIG (reference sequence). The CDR3 runs 13 residues. The CDR3 DNA reads as TGTGCCTGGAGTAGGGCAAGCAATCAGCCCCAGCATTTT. Its translation is CAWSRASNQPQHF.